This T cell receptor (beta chain) was found in a study of cytomegalovirus exposure and HLA in healthy donors listed by TCRdb under 2017. For the wider study: According to a later analysis, one platform produced both the roughly 130 validation repertoires and the 670 or so repertoires of the first cohort. The study aimed to test whether cataloging public T cell receptors could reveal signatures of past pathogen exposure. Along with the approximately 650-subject first cohort, a separate validation cohort of more than 90 different subjects was used. The study combined high-throughput TCR immunosequencing, statistical association of individual TCRs with disease status, and machine learning to predict cytomegalovirus infection status.

CDR1 and CDR2 were assigned from the germline V gene as SGHRS and YFSETQ. The CDR3 runs 16 residues from the cysteine to the phenylalanine. Just CDR3 DNA is preserved here, 48 bases in frame from base 1. Deletion took 5 bases off V and 4 bases off J, with a span of 22 bases between the germline ends. Points the paper makes about the study in general: A later analysis found that TCRs clustered in the first cohort also tended to co-occur in the 120 or so validation repertoires, with 94% of cluster scores above 0. In both the original and validation cohorts, the classifier was reported to diagnose cytomegalovirus status with high specificity and sensitivity. Across donors, most TCR sequences were observed very rarely, whereas some public TCRs were present in many individuals. A later analysis lacked HLA typing for the validation cohort, so it scored co-occurrence in that cohort across all 110 or so repertoires. A total of about 180 TCR beta chains were listed by the study as associated with cytomegalovirus. It was suggested by the authors that the approach could potentially be generalized to other disease states and immunological phenotypes. Three of the identified cytomegalovirus-associated TCR beta chains were confirmed in vitro to be specific for cytomegalovirus antigens.

For this clone: Its binding antigen is unknown. Qualities for individual bases were not recorded, and no much larger clone is one base off.

Separate from the roughly 660-subject first cohort, the validation cohort of about 130 subjects was the group to which the donors belonged. Receptors were amplified or captured by the immunoSEQ multiplex PCR assay. The original methods were these. A statistical classification framework was developed to diagnose cytomegalovirus status using the catalog of TCR beta chain sequences. Imported from immuneACCESS, the table was reduced by TCRdb to in-frame sequences with V and J called. These copies leave out some clones; in studies compared against another copy, an unresolved V gene accounts for under half, and the cause of the remainder is not known. The DNA was the basis for D and trimming; V, J and clone size are from that table. Here the sample has almost 65,000 clones; around nine tenths occur a single time. The top ten hold roughly 1.8% of the sample.

The receptor was derived from a woman younger than 35 in good health and CMV-seronegative. Sequencing was carried out using PBMCs. This sequence uses TRBV5-1 and TRBJ2-7; a tentative D call is TRBD1 (7 bases match). This receptor has the CDR3 CASRDSRQGGRYEQYF. The DNA sequence is TGCGCCAGCAGAGACAGTAGACAGGGAGGAAGATACGAGCAGTACTTC.